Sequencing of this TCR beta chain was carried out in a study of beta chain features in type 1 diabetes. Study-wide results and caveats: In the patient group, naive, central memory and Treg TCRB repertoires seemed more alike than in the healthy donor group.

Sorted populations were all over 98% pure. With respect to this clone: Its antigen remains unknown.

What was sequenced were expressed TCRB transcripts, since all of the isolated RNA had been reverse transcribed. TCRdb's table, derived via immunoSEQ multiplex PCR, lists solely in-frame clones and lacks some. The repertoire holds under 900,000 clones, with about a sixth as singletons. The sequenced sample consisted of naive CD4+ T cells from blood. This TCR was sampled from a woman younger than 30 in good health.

The CDR3 protein is CASTTGTDTQYF. CDR3 DNA: TGTGCCAGCACTACGGGCACAGATACGCAGTATTTT. The rearrangement joins TRBV28 to TRBJ2-3; no clear D. This CDR3 has 12 residues. Germline loops: CDR1 MDHEN, CDR2 SYDVKM. Trimming pared 7 bases from V and 1 base from J, leaving 6 bases between.